In its sample, the clone carrying this T cell receptor (beta chain) ranks as medium-sized. This sample stems from a study of neoadjuvant anti-PD-1 for oral cavity cancer. Sequencing used immunoSEQ multiplex PCR; TCRdb keeps in-frame clones, though not all of them. The table lists roughly 8,000 clones, around 49% of them singletons. Specimen: tumor tissue, collected before nivolumab (anti-PD-1) treatment. The receptor's source is a person aged 40 to 85 with oral cavity squamous cell carcinoma.

For the CDR3, the DNA is TGCAGCGCTGCGGGACTGGGCAGGGCCTCATTTGCAGATACGCAGTATTTT. This codes for CSAAGLGRASFADTQYF. The gene calls are TRBV29-1 and TRBJ2-3; D perhaps matches TRBD2 (6 bases). Trimming stripped 7 bases from V and 4 bases from J, with 27 bases between. Looked up from germline, CDR1 is SQVTM and CDR2 is ANQGSEA. The CDR3 has 17 residues.